The source of this T cell receptor beta chain is a study of T cell responses to AZD1222 COVID-19 vaccine. Sequenced by immunoSEQ multiplex PCR; TCRdb stores in-frame clones only, minus some. The data contain roughly 110,000 clones, 87% of them singletons. Regarding this clone: As yet, its antigen is unknown. Additional DNA sequences in this sample encode the identical CDR3.

The germline V and J ends were trimmed by 4 bases and 1 base, with 7 bases remaining between them. Germline lookup yields CDR1 SEHNR and CDR2 FQNEAQ (reference sequence). This CDR3 is 13 amino acids long. Whole-study findings and limits: It should be noted that donors were predominantly white British and more often female, and clonal diversity was possibly underestimated.

This chain links TRBV7-9 with TRBJ1-1; D is perhaps TRBD1 (6 bases). The TCR was taken from an adult who received the AZD1222 COVID-19 vaccine. The specimen comprised peripheral blood, sampled 28 days after the second AZD1222 dose. The CDR3 loop is CASSSQGNTEAFF. Here the CDR3 DNA reads TGTGCCAGCAGCTCACAGGGGAACACTGAAGCTTTCTTT. The full variable domain, its missing parts supplied by reference TRBV7-9 and TRBJ1-1, is DTGVSQNPRHKITKRGQNVTFRCDPISEHNRLYWYRQTLGQGPEFLTYFQNEAQLEKSRLLSDRFSAERPKGSFSTLEIQRTEQGDSAMYLCASSSQGNTEAFFGQGTRLTVV.